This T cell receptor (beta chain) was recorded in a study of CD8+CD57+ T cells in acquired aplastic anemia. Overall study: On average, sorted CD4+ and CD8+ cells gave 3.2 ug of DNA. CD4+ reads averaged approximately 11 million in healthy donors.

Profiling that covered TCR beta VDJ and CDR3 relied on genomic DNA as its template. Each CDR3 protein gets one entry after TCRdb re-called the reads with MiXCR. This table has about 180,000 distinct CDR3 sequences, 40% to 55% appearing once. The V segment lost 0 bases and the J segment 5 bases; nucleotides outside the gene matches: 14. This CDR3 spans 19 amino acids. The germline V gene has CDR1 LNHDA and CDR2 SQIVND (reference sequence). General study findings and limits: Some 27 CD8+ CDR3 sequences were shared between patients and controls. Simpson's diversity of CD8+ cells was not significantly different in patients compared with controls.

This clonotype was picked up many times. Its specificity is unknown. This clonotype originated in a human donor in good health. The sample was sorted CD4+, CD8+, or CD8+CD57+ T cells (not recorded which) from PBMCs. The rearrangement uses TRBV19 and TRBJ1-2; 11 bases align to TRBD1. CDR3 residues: CASSIDDIVWTGGEYGYTF. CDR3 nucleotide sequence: TGTGCCAGTAGTATAGACGACATCGTATGGACAGGGGGCGAATATGGCTACACCTTC. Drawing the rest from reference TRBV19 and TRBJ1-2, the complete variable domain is DGGITQSPKYLFRKEGQNVTLSCEQNLNHDAMYWYRQDPGQGLRLIYYSQIVNDFQKGDIAEGYSVSREKKESFPLTVTSAQKNPTAFYLCASSIDDIVWTGGEYGYTFGSGTRLTVV.